In this sample, the clone carrying this T cell receptor (beta chain) turned up once. Its antigen is not known. The sample originates from a study of a mutant IDH1 vaccine in newly diagnosed glioma. About the study: Receipt of radiotherapy, temozolomide, or both preceded the study, and most received both.

Germline V gene data show CDR1 as SGHRS and CDR2 as YFSETQ. With V trimmed by 3 bases and J by 9 bases, 8 bases remained unmatched. The CDR3 is 16 residues long. Time point of the sample: week 47, end of study. Every single dose of the vaccine, 300 ug of mutant IDH1 20-mer peptide, came with topical imiquimod. Patients underwent eight vaccinations, which took place in weeks 1, 3, 5, 7, 11, 15, 19 and 23. General study results and limits: 85% to 95% of patients showed vaccine-induced immune responses across multiple MHC alleles.

Generated by immunoSEQ multiplex PCR, the TCRdb table keeps only in-frame clones and is missing some. Among 58,000 or so clones listed, around 86% were seen once. This specimen was PBMCs, taken from a glioma patient whose treatment included an IDH1 peptide vaccine. This clonotype was sampled from a woman aged 45-65 years with glioma. This chain uses TRBV5-1 with TRBJ1-6; 11 bases agree with TRBD1. The CDR3, as DNA: TGCGCCAGCAGCTCGCCGGACAGGGGGCTTAGTTCACCCCTCCACTTT. Its protein product is CASSSPDRGLSSPLHF.